What follows is one T cell receptor beta chain and its context. Mismatch with germline at one junction end may stem from a read error. TCRbeta library preparation incorporated unique molecular identifiers. TCRdb passed the PCR reads through MiXCR, listing each CDR3 protein once. Counted here are more than 200,000 distinct CDR3 sequences, approximately 24% occurring once; the ten biggest clones make up about 5%. CDR3 length: 14 amino acids. Looked up from germline, CDR1 is KGHSH and CDR2 is LQKENI. These data are taken from a study of T-cell reconstitution after alpha-beta-depleted transplantation in children.

This TCR came from a female patient under 10 years old who had a stem cell transplant for congenital amegakaryocytic thrombocytopenia, so the T cells may come from the graft donor. The sample in question was PBMCs, mostly from graft donor cells, obtained 360 days after TCRalphabeta/CD19-depleted stem cell transplant. The chain combines TRBV18 with TRBJ2-7; 8 bases agree with TRBD2. CDR3 coding DNA: TGTTCCAGCTCACCTAGCGGGCCCCCCTACGAGCAGTACTTC. This gives the protein CSSSPSGPPYEQYF.